One sample yielded the 22 T cell receptor beta chains listed below, sequenced in a study of blood T cell repertoires in COVID-19. Sequencing was performed with immunoSEQ multiplex PCR; in TCRdb, only in-frame clones are kept and a portion is missing. The data hold around 100,000 clones, with 88% observed a single time. Sample: peripheral blood. Receptor source: a human donor in a cohort sampled during active COVID-19.

This chain links TRBV18 with TRBJ1-5; 7 bases line up with TRBD1. The CDR3 length is 15 residues. After removal of 1 base from V and 3 bases from J, the junction contained 3 bases not matched to a gene. Germline CDR1 reads KGHSH; CDR2 reads LQKENI. The CDR3: CASSPQGANNQPQHF. The CDR3 bases are TGTGCCAGCTCACCACAGGGGGCTAACAATCAGCCCCAGCATTTT.

The chain carries TRBV4-1 and TRBJ2-7; possibly TRBD1 for D (5 bases). V lost 0 bases to trimming and J lost 3 bases, with 15 bases between them. There are 16 residues in the CDR3. Germline V gene sequence: CDR1 MGHRA, CDR2 YSYEKL. CDR3 region: CASSQEIQGWLYEQYF. The CDR3 DNA reads as TGCGCCAGCAGCCAAGAAATTCAGGGCTGGCTCTACGAGCAGTACTTC.

The chain is built from TRBV28 and TRBJ1-4; tentative D call: TRBD1 (5 bases). Germline CDR1 is MDHEN and CDR2 is SYDVKM. V gave up 6 bases and J gave up 3 bases, with 11 bases separating them. The CDR3 is 14 amino acids. The CDR3 sequence: CASRPGSANEKLFF. For the CDR3, the DNA is TGTGCCAGCAGGCCAGGGTCCGCTAATGAAAAACTGTTTTTT.

This clone was detected only a few times. The chain recombines TRBV28 with TRBJ1-3, with D possibly being TRBD1 (5 bases). Trimming took 6 bases from V and 0 from J, leaving 9 bases between them. Germline CDR1 is MDHEN and CDR2 is SYDVKM. There are 14 residues in the CDR3. CDR3 DNA sequence: TGTGCCAGCAGCCCGCAGGGCTCTGGAAACACCATATATTTT. It encodes CASSPQGSGNTIYF. The full variable domain, its missing parts supplied by reference TRBV28 and TRBJ1-3, is DVKVTQSSRYLVKRTGEKVFLECVQDMDHENMFWYRQDPGLGLRLIYFSYDVKMKEKGDIPEGYSVSREKKERFSLILESASTNQTSMYLCASSPQGSGNTIYFGEGSWLTVV.

V is TRBV7-2 and J is TRBJ2-3; TRBD2 matches 7 bases. This CDR3 region has 15 residues. Germline V gene lookup returns CDR1 SGHTA and CDR2 FQGNSA. V shed 4 bases, J shed 3 bases, and the junction held 7 bases outside the gene matches. The CDR3 DNA is TGTGCCAGCAGCTCCGGCGGGAGAGGAACAGATACGCAGTATTTT. Amino acid sequence: CASSSGGRGTDTQYF.

The chain couples TRBV5-4 to TRBJ2-3, with D maybe TRBD1 (5 bases). Looked up from germline, CDR1 is SGHNT and CDR2 is YYREEE (reference sequence). V lost 0 bases to trimming and J lost 2 bases, with 10 bases between them. The CDR3 has 15 residues. CDR3 region: CASSLVGGHTDTQYF. The CDR3, as DNA: TGTGCCAGCAGCTTGGTGGGCGGACACACAGATACGCAGTATTTT.

J is TRBJ2-5 and V is TRBV24-1, with 9 bases fitting TRBD1. There are 15 residues in the CDR3. Germline lookup yields CDR1 KGHDR and CDR2 SFDVKD. The V gene end was trimmed by 5 bases and the J gene end by 4 bases; junction bases not matched to a gene: 7. As DNA, the CDR3 is TGTGCCACCAGTGTAGGGACAGGGTTCGTAGAGACCCAGTACTTC. As protein: CATSVGTGFVETQYF.

The chain links TRBV24-1 to TRBJ2-5, with a weak D call TRBD2 (6 bases). V lost 5 bases and J lost 3, with 18 bases in between. From germline, CDR1 is KGHDR and CDR2 SFDVKD. This CDR3 spans 16 amino acids. In DNA form, the CDR3 reads TGTGCCACCAGTGCCGGCGGGGATTCGGCCGAAGAGACCCAGTACTTC. Amino acids: CATSAGGDSAEETQYF.

The V and J genes are TRBV27 and TRBJ2-2, with TRBD2 matching 16 bases. Germline values: CDR1 MNHEY, CDR2 SMNVEV (reference sequence). CDR3 length equals 17 residues. J lost 5 bases, V lost 7 bases, and 7 bases had no gene match. This chain's CDR3 is CASTGTSGREFTGELFF. The CDR3 DNA sequence: TGTGCCAGCACCGGGACTAGCGGGAGGGAGTTTACCGGGGAGCTGTTTTTT.

This chain connects TRBV19 to TRBJ1-5; 8 bases match TRBD1. This CDR3 has 15 amino acids. V gave up 5 bases and J gave up 6 bases; unmatched junction bases: 9. Germline CDR1 LNHDA, CDR2 SQIVND (reference sequence). Written as DNA, the CDR3 is TGTGCCAGTAGTTCGGCGGGCAGGGGGCTTCAGCCCCAGCATTTT. The encoded protein is CASSSAGRGLQPQHF. The variable domain in full, with the rest retrieved from reference TRBV19 and TRBJ1-5, is DGGITQSPKYLFRKEGQNVTLSCEQNLNHDAMYWYRQDPGQGLRLIYYSQIVNDFQKGDIAEGYSVSREKKESFPLTVTSAQKNPTAFYLCASSSAGRGLQPQHFGDGTRLSIL.

The chain has TRBV10-1 and TRBJ2-2; 8 bases map to TRBD1. This CDR3 has 15 residues. The germline V gene encodes CDR1 WNHNN and CDR2 SYGVQD (reference sequence). J lost 1 base, V lost 6 bases, and 4 bases had no gene match. The CDR3 DNA reads TGCGCCAGCAGCTCCGGGACAGGGAACACCGGGGAGCTGTTTTTT. It translates to CASSSGTGNTGELFF.

This clone came up a few times. This chain uses TRBV11-2 with TRBJ2-1, with D unclear. Trimming took 10 bases from V and 1 from J, leaving 20 bases between them. Germline V gene lookup returns CDR1 SGHAT and CDR2 FQNNGV. This CDR3 region has 16 residues. The CDR3 region has the DNA TGTGCCACCAGTATAAACCTAGGCGTGTCCTACAATGAGCAGTTCTTC. It yields the protein CATSINLGVSYNEQFF.

J is TRBJ2-7 and V is TRBV7-2; 13 bases agree with TRBD2. There are 18 residues in the CDR3. V trimming: 3 bases; J trimming: 6 bases; junction bases outside the gene matches: 14. CDR1 SGHTA and CDR2 FQGNSA come from the germline V gene. CDR3 nucleotides: TGTGCCAGCAGCTTCGGGACTAGCGGGATGAGAGCTATCCCCGAGCAGTACTTC. Translating gives CASSFGTSGMRAIPEQYF.

V and J are TRBV10-3 and TRBJ2-1; TRBD2 is a possible D gene (5 bases). Germline CDR1 is ENHRY and CDR2 is SYGVKD. The CDR3 is made up of 15 amino acids. The V gene lost 6 bases and the J gene lost 0 bases, with 12 bases spanning the gap. The CDR3, as DNA: TGTGCCATCAGGGGCGGGCAGAGCTCCTACAATGAGCAGTTCTTC. Its protein is CAIRGGQSSYNEQFF.

The chain's CDR3 is CASSFSDRGNEQFF. The CDR3 DNA sequence: TGTGCCAGTAGTTTTTCGGACAGGGGCAATGAGCAGTTCTTC. This chain connects TRBV19 to TRBJ2-1; TRBD1 aligns across 9 bases. Germline values: CDR1 LNHDA, CDR2 SQIVND (reference sequence). With 5 bases clipped from V and 6 bases from J, the junction kept 5 bases outside the gene matches. The CDR3 sequence is 14 residues long.

The rearrangement links TRBV28 to TRBJ2-3, with TRBD2 as a possible D gene (6 bases). CDR3 length: 16 residues. The V end was cut by 1 base, the J end by 3 bases, with 14 bases between. Germline loops: CDR1 MDHEN, CDR2 SYDVKM. The CDR3 sequence: CASSLFPAGGTDTQYF. DNA for the CDR3: TGTGCCAGCAGTTTATTTCCAGCTGGGGGGACAGATACGCAGTATTTT.

The V and J genes are TRBV6-2 or TRBV6-3 and TRBJ1-1; D uncertain. The germline gives CDR1 MNHEY, CDR2 SVGEGT. The CDR3 totals 15 residues. The ends were cut back, 3 bases at V and 4 bases at J, with 15 bases in the middle. The CDR3 DNA reads as TGTGCCAGCAGTTATCGGGGTCCCCAGAGCACTGAAGCTTTCTTT. Translating it yields CASSYRGPQSTEAFF.

The chain has TRBV19 and TRBJ1-5; D is possibly TRBD1 (6 bases). Germline CDR1 reads LNHDA; CDR2 reads SQIVND (reference sequence). V was clipped by 8 bases and J by 4 bases, with 12 bases between them. The CDR3 totals 13 residues. CDR3 sequence: CASGGQYNQPQHF. The CDR3 nucleotides are TGTGCCAGTGGCGGACAGTATAATCAGCCCCAGCATTTT.

This sequence joins TRBV9 and TRBJ2-1; 12 bases are shared with TRBD2. The germline gives CDR1 SGDLS, CDR2 YYNGEE. V gave up 4 bases and J gave up 8 bases; unmatched junction bases: 4. The CDR3 contains 14 residues. The CDR3 loop is CASSPTSGSHEQFF. The CDR3 DNA reads TGTGCCAGCAGCCCGACTAGCGGGAGCCATGAGCAGTTCTTC.

The J gene is TRBJ2-5, the V gene TRBV5-1; 8 nucleotides line up with TRBD1. Germline loops: CDR1 SGHRS, CDR2 YFSETQ. CDR3 size: 14 residues. V gave up 1 base and J gave up 4 bases; unmatched junction bases: 3. Here the CDR3 DNA reads TGCGCCAGCAGCTTGACAGGGGGTGGAGAGACCCAGTACTTC. It codes for CASSLTGGGETQYF.

This clone has just a few counts. The CDR3 loop reads CASSLQNTGELFF. DNA of the CDR3: TGTGCCAGCAGTTTACAGAACACCGGGGAGCTGTTTTTT. The chain is built from TRBV28 and TRBJ2-2; D is undetermined. This CDR3 contains 13 residues. Trimming took 2 bases from V and 1 from J, leaving 2 bases between them. CDR1 is MDHEN, CDR2 SYDVKM, per germline.

The chain combines TRBV20-1 with TRBJ1-5, with no clear D. Germline-derived CDR1 and CDR2 are DFQATT and SNEGSKA (reference sequence). This CDR3 is 14 amino acids long. V lost 3 bases, J lost 3 bases, and 12 bases lay in between. The CDR3 DNA reads TGCAGTGCTAGTCTTTCAGGTAACAATCAGCCCCAGCATTTT. Protein: CSASLSGNNQPQHF.